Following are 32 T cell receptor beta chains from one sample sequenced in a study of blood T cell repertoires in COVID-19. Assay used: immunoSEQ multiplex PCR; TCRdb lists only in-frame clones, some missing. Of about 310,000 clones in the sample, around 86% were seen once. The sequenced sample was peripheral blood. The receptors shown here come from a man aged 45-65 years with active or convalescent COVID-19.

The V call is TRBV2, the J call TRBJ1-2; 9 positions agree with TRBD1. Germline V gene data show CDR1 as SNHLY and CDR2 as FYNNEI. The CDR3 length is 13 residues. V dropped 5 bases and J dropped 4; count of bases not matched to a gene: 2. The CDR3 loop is CASSPTGGYGYTF. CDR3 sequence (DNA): TGTGCCAGCAGTCCGACAGGGGGCTATGGCTACACCTTC.

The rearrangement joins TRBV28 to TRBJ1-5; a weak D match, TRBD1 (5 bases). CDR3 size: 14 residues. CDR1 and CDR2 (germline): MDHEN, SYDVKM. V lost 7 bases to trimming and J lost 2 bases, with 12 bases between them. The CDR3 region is CASNRGMGNQPQHF. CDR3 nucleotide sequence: TGTGCCAGCAATAGGGGTATGGGCAATCAGCCCCAGCATTTT.

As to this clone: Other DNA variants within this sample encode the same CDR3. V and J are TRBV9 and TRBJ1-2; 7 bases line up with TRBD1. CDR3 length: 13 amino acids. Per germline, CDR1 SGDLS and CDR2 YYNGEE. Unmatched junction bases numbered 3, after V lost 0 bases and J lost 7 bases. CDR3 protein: CASSVGDSAGYTF. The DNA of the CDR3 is TGTGCCAGCAGCGTAGGGGACAGCGCTGGCTACACCTTC. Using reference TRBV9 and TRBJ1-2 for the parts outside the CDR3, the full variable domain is DSGVTQTPKHLITATGQRVTLRCSPRSGDLSVYWYQQSLDQGLQFLIQYYNGEERAKGNILERFSAQQFPDLHSELNLSSLELGDSALYFCASSVGDSAGYTFGSGTRLTVV.

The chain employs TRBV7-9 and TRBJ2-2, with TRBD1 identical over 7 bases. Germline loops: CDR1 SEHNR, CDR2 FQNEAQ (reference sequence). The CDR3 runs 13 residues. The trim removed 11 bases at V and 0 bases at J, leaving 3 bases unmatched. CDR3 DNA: TGTGCCCAGGGACAGTCGAACACCGGGGAGCTGTTTTTT. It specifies CAQGQSNTGELFF.

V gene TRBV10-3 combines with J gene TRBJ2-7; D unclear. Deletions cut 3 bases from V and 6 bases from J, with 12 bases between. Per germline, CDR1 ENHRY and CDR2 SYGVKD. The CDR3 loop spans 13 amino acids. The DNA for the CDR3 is TGTGCCATCAGTGATTTGGTAGATAGCGAGCAGTACTTC. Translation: CAISDLVDSEQYF.

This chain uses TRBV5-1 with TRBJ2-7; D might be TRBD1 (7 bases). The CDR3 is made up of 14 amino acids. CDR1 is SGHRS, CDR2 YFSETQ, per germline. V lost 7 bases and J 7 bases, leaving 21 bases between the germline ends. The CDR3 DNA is TGCGCCAGCCGAAGAACAGGGGAGGAGAGGGAGCAGTACTTC. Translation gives CASRRTGEEREQYF.

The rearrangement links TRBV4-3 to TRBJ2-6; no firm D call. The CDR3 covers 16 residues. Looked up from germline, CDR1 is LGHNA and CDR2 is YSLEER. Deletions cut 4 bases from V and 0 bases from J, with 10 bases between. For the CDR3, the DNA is TGCGCCAGCAGCCGTCTCCCCAGCTCTGGGGCCAACGTCCTGACTTTC. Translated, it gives CASSRLPSSGANVLTF.

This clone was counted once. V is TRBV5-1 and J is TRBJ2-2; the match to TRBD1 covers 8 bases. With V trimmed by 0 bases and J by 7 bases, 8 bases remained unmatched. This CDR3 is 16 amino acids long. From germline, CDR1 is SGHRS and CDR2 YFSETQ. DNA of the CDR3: TGCGCCAGCAGCTTGGCCGGGACAGGAGACGTCGGGGAGCTGTTTTTT. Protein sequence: CASSLAGTGDVGELFF.

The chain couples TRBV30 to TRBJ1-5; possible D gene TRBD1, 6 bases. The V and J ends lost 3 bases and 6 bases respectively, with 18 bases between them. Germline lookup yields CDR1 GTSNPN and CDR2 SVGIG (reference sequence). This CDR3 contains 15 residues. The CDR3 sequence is CAWRRPGEGGQPQHF. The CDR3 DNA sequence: TGTGCCTGGAGACGCCCAGGGGAAGGAGGTCAGCCCCAGCATTTT.

The CDR3 region has the DNA TGCGCCAGCAGCTTGCAGCGAGTGGGCACAGATACGCAGTATTTT. This sequence encodes CASSLQRVGTDTQYF. The rearrangement uses TRBV5-1 and TRBJ2-3; no definite D call. Germline V gene sequence: CDR1 SGHRS, CDR2 YFSETQ. Deletions cut 1 base from V and 1 base from J, with 10 bases between. The CDR3 is 15 amino acids.

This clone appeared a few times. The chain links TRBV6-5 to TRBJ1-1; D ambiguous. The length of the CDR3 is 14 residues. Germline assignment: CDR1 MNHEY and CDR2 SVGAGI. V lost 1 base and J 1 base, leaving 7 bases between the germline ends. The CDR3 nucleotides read TGTGCCAGCAGTTACTATTCGGGGAACACTGAAGCTTTCTTT. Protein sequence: CASSYYSGNTEAFF.

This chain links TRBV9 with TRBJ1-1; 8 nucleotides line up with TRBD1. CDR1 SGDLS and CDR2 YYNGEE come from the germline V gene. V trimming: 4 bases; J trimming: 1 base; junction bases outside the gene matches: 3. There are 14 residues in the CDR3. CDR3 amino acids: CASSPTGGNTEAFF. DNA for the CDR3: TGTGCCAGCAGCCCCACAGGGGGGAACACTGAAGCTTTCTTT.

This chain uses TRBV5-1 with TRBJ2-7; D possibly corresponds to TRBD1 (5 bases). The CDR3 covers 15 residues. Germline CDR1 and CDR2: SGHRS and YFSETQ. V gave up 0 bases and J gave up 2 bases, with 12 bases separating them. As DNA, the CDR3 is TGCGCCAGCAGCTTGGACGGCAGGGCCACCTACGAGCAGTACTTC. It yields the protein CASSLDGRATYEQYF.

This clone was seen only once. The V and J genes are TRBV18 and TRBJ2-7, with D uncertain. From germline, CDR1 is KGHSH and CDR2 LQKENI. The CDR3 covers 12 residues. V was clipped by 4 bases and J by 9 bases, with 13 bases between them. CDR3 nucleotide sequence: TGTGCCAGCTCACTGAGTGCGGATCCGCAGTACTTC. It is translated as CASSLSADPQYF.

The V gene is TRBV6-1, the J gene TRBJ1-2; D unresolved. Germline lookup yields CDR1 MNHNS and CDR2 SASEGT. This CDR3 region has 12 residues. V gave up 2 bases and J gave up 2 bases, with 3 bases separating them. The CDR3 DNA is TGTGCCAGCAGTGAACTCAACTATGGCTACACCTTC. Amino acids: CASSELNYGYTF.

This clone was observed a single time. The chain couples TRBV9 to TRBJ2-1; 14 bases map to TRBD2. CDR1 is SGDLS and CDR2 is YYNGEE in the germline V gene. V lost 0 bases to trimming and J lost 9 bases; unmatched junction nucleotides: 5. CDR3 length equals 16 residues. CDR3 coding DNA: TGTGCCAGCAGCGTAGATTGGGGACTAGCGGGGGTTGAGCAGTTCTTC. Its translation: CASSVDWGLAGVEQFF.

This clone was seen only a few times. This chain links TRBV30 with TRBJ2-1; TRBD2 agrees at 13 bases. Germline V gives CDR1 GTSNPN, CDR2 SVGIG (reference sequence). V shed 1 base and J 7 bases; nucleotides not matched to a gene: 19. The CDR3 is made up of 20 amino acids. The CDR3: CAWSGRTSGGPTLNLNEQFF. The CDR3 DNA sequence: TGTGCCTGGAGTGGAAGGACTAGCGGGGGACCCACTCTGAACTTGAATGAGCAGTTCTTC.

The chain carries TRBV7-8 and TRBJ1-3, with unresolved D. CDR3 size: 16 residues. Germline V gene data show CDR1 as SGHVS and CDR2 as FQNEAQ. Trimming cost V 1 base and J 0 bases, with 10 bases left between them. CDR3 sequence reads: CASSLGALLSGNTIYF. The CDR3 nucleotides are TGTGCCAGCAGCTTAGGCGCACTTCTCTCTGGAAACACCATATATTTT.

The CDR3 loop is CASSRAAGTGEVRELFF. The CDR3 DNA reads as TGTGCCAGCAGCCGCGCGGCGGGGACAGGGGAAGTAAGGGAGCTGTTTTTT. The V and J genes are TRBV7-2 and TRBJ2-2; TRBD1 agrees at 10 bases. The CDR3 covers 17 residues. From germline, CDR1 is SGHTA and CDR2 FQGNSA. Trimming took 5 bases from V and 9 from J; bases not matched to a gene: 15.

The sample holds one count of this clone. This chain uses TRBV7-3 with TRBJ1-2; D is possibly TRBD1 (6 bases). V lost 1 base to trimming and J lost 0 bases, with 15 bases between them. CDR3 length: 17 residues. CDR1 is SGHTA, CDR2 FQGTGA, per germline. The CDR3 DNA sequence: TGTGCCAGCAGCTTAATTGGGGGCCGGGGTGCTAACTATGGCTACACCTTC. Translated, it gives CASSLIGGRGANYGYTF.

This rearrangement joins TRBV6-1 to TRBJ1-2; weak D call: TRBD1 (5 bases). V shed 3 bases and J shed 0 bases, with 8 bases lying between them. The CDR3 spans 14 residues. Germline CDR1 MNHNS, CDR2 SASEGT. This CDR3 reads CASSDGRANYGYTF. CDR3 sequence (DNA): TGTGCCAGCAGTGACGGCAGGGCTAACTATGGCTACACCTTC.

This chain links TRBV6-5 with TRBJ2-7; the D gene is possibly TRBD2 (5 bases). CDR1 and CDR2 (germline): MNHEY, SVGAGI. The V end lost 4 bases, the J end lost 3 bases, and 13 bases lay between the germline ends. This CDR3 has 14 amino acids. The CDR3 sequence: CASSLTYRDYEQYF. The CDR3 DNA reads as TGTGCCAGCAGTTTAACCTACCGGGACTACGAGCAGTACTTC.

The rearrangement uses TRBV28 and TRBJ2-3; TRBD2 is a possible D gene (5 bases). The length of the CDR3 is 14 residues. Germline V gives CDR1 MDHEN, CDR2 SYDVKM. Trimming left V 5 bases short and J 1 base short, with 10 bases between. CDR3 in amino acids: CASSPFSGTDTQYF. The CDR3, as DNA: TGTGCCAGCAGTCCCTTTAGCGGCACAGATACGCAGTATTTT.

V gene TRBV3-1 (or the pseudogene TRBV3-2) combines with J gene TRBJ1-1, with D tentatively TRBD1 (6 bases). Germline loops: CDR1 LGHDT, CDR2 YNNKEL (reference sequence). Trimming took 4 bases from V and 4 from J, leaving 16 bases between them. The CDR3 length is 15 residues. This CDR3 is CASSPHRDRGTEAFF. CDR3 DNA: TGTGCCAGCAGCCCCCACAGGGATCGGGGCACTGAAGCTTTCTTT.

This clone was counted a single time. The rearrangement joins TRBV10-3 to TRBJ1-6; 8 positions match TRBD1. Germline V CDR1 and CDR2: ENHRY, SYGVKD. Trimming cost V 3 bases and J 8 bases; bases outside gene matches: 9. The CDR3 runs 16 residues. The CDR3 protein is CAISETGTGGDSPLHF. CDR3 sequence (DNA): TGTGCCATCAGTGAAACGGGAACAGGGGGGGATTCACCCCTCCACTTT.

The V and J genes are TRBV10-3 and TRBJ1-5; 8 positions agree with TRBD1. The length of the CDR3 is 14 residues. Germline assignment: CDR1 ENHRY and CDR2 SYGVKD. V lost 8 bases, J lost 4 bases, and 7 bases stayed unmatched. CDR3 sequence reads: CAIGSDRANQPQHF. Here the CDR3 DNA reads TGTGCCATCGGCTCGGACAGGGCTAATCAGCCCCAGCATTTT.

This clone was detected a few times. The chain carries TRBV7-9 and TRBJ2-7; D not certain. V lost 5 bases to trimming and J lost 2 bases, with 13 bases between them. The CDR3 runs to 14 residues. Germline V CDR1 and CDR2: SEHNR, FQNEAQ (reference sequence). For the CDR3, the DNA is TGTGCCAGCAGCGGAGCTCCAGTCCCCTACGAGCAGTACTTC. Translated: CASSGAPVPYEQYF.

CDR3 in DNA: TGTGCCTGGAGTGTAGGGAGACAGGGGACCTTTAATGAAAAACTGTTTTTT. Its translation is CAWSVGRQGTFNEKLFF. This chain links TRBV30 with TRBJ1-4, with TRBD1 identical over 8 bases. V dropped 0 bases and J dropped 4; count of bases not matched to a gene: 10. The germline V gene has CDR1 GTSNPN and CDR2 SVGIG (reference sequence). This CDR3 spans 17 amino acids.

CDR3 protein: CASSPSGVRGNEQFF. Here the CDR3 DNA reads TGTGCCAGCAGCCCATCTGGTGTACGGGGAAATGAGCAGTTCTTC. V and J are TRBV9 and TRBJ2-1; D might be TRBD2 (5 bases). Germline values: CDR1 SGDLS, CDR2 YYNGEE. The CDR3 loop spans 15 amino acids. Trimming stripped 4 bases from V and 7 bases from J, with 18 bases between.

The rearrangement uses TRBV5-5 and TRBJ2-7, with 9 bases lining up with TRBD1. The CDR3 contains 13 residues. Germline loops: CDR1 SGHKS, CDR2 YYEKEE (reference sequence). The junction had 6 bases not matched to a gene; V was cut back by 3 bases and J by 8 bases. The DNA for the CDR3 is TGTGCCAGCAGCTGGGACAGGGACGGACAGCAGTACTTC. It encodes CASSWDRDGQQYF.

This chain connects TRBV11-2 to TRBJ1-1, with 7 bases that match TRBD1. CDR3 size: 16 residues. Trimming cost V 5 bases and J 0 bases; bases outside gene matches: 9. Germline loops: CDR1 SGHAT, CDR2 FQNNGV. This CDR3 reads CASSPRTGTLNTEAFF. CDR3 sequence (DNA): TGTGCCAGCAGCCCCCGGACAGGAACTTTGAACACTGAAGCTTTCTTT. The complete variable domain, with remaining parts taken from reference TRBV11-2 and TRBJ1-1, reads EAGVAQSPRYKIIEKRQSVAFWCNPISGHATLYWYQQILGQGPKLLIQFQNNGVVDDSQLPKDRFSAERLKGVDSTLKIQPAKLEDSAVYLCASSPRTGTLNTEAFFGQGTRLTVV.

CDR3 sequence (DNA): TGTGCCAGCATGACAGGGGGAGACTATGGCTACACCTTC. It yields the protein CASMTGGDYGYTF. The chain has TRBV6-5 and TRBJ1-2; TRBD1 matches at 9 bases. The CDR3 covers 13 residues. V lost 7 bases and J lost 3; bases outside the gene matches: 3. The V gene's germline CDR1 is MNHEY and CDR2 SVGAGI.